The 30 T cell receptor beta chains below come from one sample, sequenced in a study of cytomegalovirus exposure and HLA in healthy donors. The PCR made use of 60 Vbeta and 13 Jbeta primers. Profiling relied on immunoSEQ multiplex PCR, and the TCRdb table lists in-frame clones only, not all of them. The profile shows 150,000 to 200,000 clones, about four fifths of them singletons. Sequenced material: PBMCs. The origin of the receptors is a man younger than 45 in good health and CMV-seronegative.

This clone appeared a single time. The rearrangement joins TRBV5-1 to TRBJ2-5; possible D gene TRBD1, 6 bases. The CDR3 runs to 15 residues. In germline, CDR1 is SGHRS, CDR2 YFSETQ. Trimming took 0 bases from V and 1 from J, leaving 10 bases between them. The DNA for the CDR3 is TGCGCCAGCAGCTTGGCACAGGGCCTCCAAGAGACCCAGTACTTC. This encodes CASSLAQGLQETQYF.

The gene calls are TRBV29-1 and TRBJ2-1, with 11 bases fitting TRBD2. The V and J ends lost 1 base and 5 bases, in that order; junction bases with no gene match: 7. CDR3 length: 16 amino acids. In germline, CDR1 is SQVTM, CDR2 ANQGSEA. CDR3 sequence: CSVEGRRLAGNNEQFF. In DNA form, the CDR3 reads TGCAGCGTTGAAGGGAGGCGACTAGCGGGGAACAATGAGCAGTTCTTC.

Here the CDR3 DNA reads TGTGCCAGCAGCTTGGGGACTAGCGGGAGATTGGAGGAGACCCAGTACTTC. Translating gives CASSLGTSGRLEETQYF. The chain has TRBV5-6 and TRBJ2-5, with TRBD2 identical over 13 bases. V lost 0 bases, J lost 5 bases, and 7 bases stayed unmatched. CDR1 and CDR2 (germline): SGHDT, YYEEEE. The CDR3 runs 17 residues.

The sample holds a few counts of this clone. This rearrangement joins TRBV29-1 to TRBJ2-7, with 7 positions matching TRBD2. Germline V gene sequence: CDR1 SQVTM, CDR2 ANQGSEA. This CDR3 has 17 amino acids. V gave up 1 base and J gave up 3 bases; unmatched junction bases: 15. In nucleotides, the CDR3 is TGCAGCGTTGAAGCCTGGCAGGGTGGGGGGGTCCACTACGAGCAGTACTTC. This translates into CSVEAWQGGGVHYEQYF.

This chain links TRBV9 with TRBJ1-2; D perhaps matches TRBD1 (6 bases). The V end was cut by 5 bases, the J end by 4 bases, with 9 bases between. This CDR3 contains 12 residues. CDR1 SGDLS and CDR2 YYNGEE come from the germline V gene. DNA of the CDR3: TGTGCCAGCAGTACAGGGATCTATGGCTACACCTTC. Translating it yields CASSTGIYGYTF.

V usage is TRBV7-3 and J usage is TRBJ1-1; the D is unclear. The CDR3 consists of 14 residues. Trimming took off 5 bases at V and 1 base at J, with 11 bases between the two ends. CDR1 SGHTA and CDR2 FQGTGA come from the germline V gene. The CDR3 protein is CASSVSHGNTEAFF. The DNA of the CDR3 is TGTGCCAGCAGCGTGAGCCATGGGAACACTGAAGCTTTCTTT.

A note on this clone: The junction departs from germline at one end; a sequencing error may be responsible. Other nucleotide sequences from this sample produce the same CDR3. This rearrangement joins TRBV5-5 to TRBJ2-7, with 8 bases identical to TRBD1. This CDR3 is built from 15 residues. In germline, CDR1 is SGHKS, CDR2 YYEKEE (reference sequence). CDR3 region: CASSLAGQGSHEQYF. The CDR3 DNA sequence: TGCGCCAGCAGCTTGGCTGGACAGGGTTCGCACGAGCAGTACTTC.

The chain combines TRBV28 with TRBJ1-2; weak D call: TRBD1 (5 bases). V lost 3 bases and J 5 bases, leaving 10 bases between the germline ends. This CDR3 contains 13 residues. Germline lookup yields CDR1 MDHEN and CDR2 SYDVKM. Here the CDR3 reads CASSFLQVYGYTF. CDR3 coding DNA: TGTGCCAGCAGTTTCCTACAGGTGTATGGCTACACCTTC.

The rearrangement uses TRBV10-3 and TRBJ1-5; D unresolved. The V gene lost 0 bases and the J gene lost 3 bases, with 6 bases spanning the gap. The V gene's germline CDR1 is ENHRY and CDR2 SYGVKD. This CDR3 is built from 14 residues. The CDR3 loop is CAISESAPNQPQHF. The DNA of the CDR3 is TGTGCCATCAGTGAGTCGGCCCCCAATCAGCCCCAGCATTTT.

The rearrangement links TRBV28 to TRBJ2-1; possibly TRBD1 for D (6 bases). CDR3 size: 17 residues. The germline CDR1 and CDR2 sequences are MDHEN and SYDVKM. V was pared by 4 bases and J by 3 bases, with 19 bases between. Written as DNA, the CDR3 is TGTGCCAGCAGTTCCACGAGGGCACAGGGAATCTACAATGAGCAGTTCTTC. Protein sequence: CASSSTRAQGIYNEQFF.

This chain connects TRBV28 to TRBJ1-3; 8 positions match TRBD1. The CDR3 extends over 16 amino acids. Germline CDR1 MDHEN, CDR2 SYDVKM. The V segment lost 6 bases and the J segment 0 bases; nucleotides outside the gene matches: 7. The DNA for the CDR3 is TGTGCCAGCAGGGCACCTGGGACAGGCTCTGGAAACACCATATATTTT. Translating gives CASRAPGTGSGNTIYF.

CDR3 sequence: CASDGGRAEGEQFF. In DNA form, the CDR3 reads TGTGCCAGCGATGGCGGGAGGGCCGAAGGTGAGCAGTTCTTC. J is TRBJ2-1 and V is TRBV7-9; 9 bases agree with TRBD2. The germline gives CDR1 SEHNR, CDR2 FQNEAQ (reference sequence). The CDR3 runs to 14 residues. The J segment lost 9 bases and the V segment lost 8 bases, leaving 11 bases of the junction unmatched.

The rearrangement uses TRBV2 and TRBJ2-4; 10 bases are shared with TRBD2. The length of the CDR3 is 14 residues. Germline values: CDR1 SNHLY, CDR2 FYNNEI. Trimming cost V 5 bases and J 5 bases; bases outside gene matches: 3. This CDR3 is CASSSGGAENIQYF. CDR3 sequence (DNA): TGTGCCAGCAGTAGCGGGGGGGCAGAAAACATTCAGTACTTC.

The J gene is TRBJ1-5, the V gene TRBV28; D perhaps matches TRBD1 (5 bases). CDR3 length: 12 amino acids. Germline assignment: CDR1 MDHEN and CDR2 SYDVKM. The V gene lost 7 bases and the J gene lost 4 bases, with 8 bases spanning the gap. The CDR3 reads CASKGANQPQHF. CDR3 nucleotide sequence: TGTGCCAGCAAAGGGGCTAATCAGCCCCAGCATTTT.

The V call is TRBV2, the J call TRBJ2-5; a weak D match, TRBD1 (6 bases). This CDR3 is 14 amino acids long. Per germline, CDR1 SNHLY and CDR2 FYNNEI. Trimming took 7 bases from V and 7 from J, leaving 19 bases between them. CDR3 nucleotides: TGTGCCAGCACGCACGGACAGCTCGAGGGGACCCAGTACTTC. Amino acid sequence: CASTHGQLEGTQYF.

There are a few counts of this clone. J is TRBJ2-7 and V is TRBV4-3; 8 nucleotides line up with TRBD2. Germline values: CDR1 LGHNA, CDR2 YSLEER. J gave up 0 bases and V 1 base, and 8 bases lay outside the gene matches. The CDR3 is made up of 17 amino acids. CDR3 sequence: CASSQVVAGKFSYEQYF. CDR3 coding DNA: TGCGCCAGCAGCCAAGTGGTAGCGGGGAAATTCTCCTACGAGCAGTACTTC.

The gene calls are TRBV19 and TRBJ1-5, with D possibly being TRBD1 (5 bases). The CDR3 extends over 17 amino acids. V dropped 5 bases and J dropped 2 bases, with 19 bases sitting between them. CDR1 is LNHDA, CDR2 SQIVND, per germline (reference sequence). CDR3 protein: CASSATRVLGGNQPQHF. The CDR3 DNA reads as TGTGCCAGTAGTGCGACCCGGGTCTTAGGGGGCAATCAGCCCCAGCATTTT.

This sequence joins TRBV19 and TRBJ2-7, with TRBD1 matching over 7 bases. After removal of 6 bases from V and 1 base from J, the junction contained 3 bases not matched to a gene. The germline V gene encodes CDR1 LNHDA and CDR2 SQIVND (reference sequence). The CDR3 runs to 13 residues. DNA for the CDR3: TGTGCCAGTAGGATGGGACAGTCCTACGAGCAGTACTTC. Its protein product is CASRMGQSYEQYF.

The chain uses TRBV5-8 and TRBJ2-3, with D maybe TRBD1 (6 bases). CDR3 length: 14 amino acids. The germline CDR1 and CDR2 sequences are SGHTS and YDEGEE. V lost 7 bases and J lost 7, with 19 bases in between. The CDR3 protein is CASGLTSRGNTQYF. The CDR3 DNA follows: TGTGCCAGCGGTTTAACCTCCAGGGGAAATACGCAGTATTTT.

This clone was observed a few times. CDR3 amino acids: CASSLKKETSGMFTDTQYF. The DNA for the CDR3 is TGTGCCAGCAGCTTAAAGAAGGAGACTAGCGGGATGTTCACAGATACGCAGTATTTT. The V call is TRBV7-9, the J call TRBJ2-3, with 11 bases that match TRBD2. The CDR3 sequence is 19 residues long. V shed 2 bases and J 2 bases; nucleotides not matched to a gene: 12. CDR1 SEHNR and CDR2 FQNEAQ come from the germline V gene (reference sequence).

This clone turned up a few times. V and J are TRBV19 and TRBJ1-5; weak D call: TRBD1 (6 bases). CDR1 and CDR2 (germline): LNHDA, SQIVND (reference sequence). This CDR3 has 16 residues. Trimming removed 3 bases at V and 0 bases at J, with 12 bases between. The CDR3 DNA sequence: TGTGCCAGTAGTATTTTTTCAGGGGATAGCAATCAGCCCCAGCATTTT. This codes for CASSIFSGDSNQPQHF.

DNA for the CDR3: TGTGCCAGCAGCTCCTCGGGGGGGCACACTGAAGCTTTCTTT. Translating gives CASSSSGGHTEAFF. The chain employs TRBV11-2 and TRBJ1-1; D may be TRBD1 (6 bases). The CDR3 runs to 14 residues. Germline V gives CDR1 SGHAT, CDR2 FQNNGV. The ends were cut back, 4 bases at V and 3 bases at J, with 12 bases in the middle.

V gene TRBV6-5 combines with J gene TRBJ1-3; 8 bases fit TRBD1. The length of the CDR3 is 15 residues. Germline assignment: CDR1 MNHEY and CDR2 SVGAGI. After removal of 5 bases from V and 7 bases from J, the junction contained 10 bases not matched to a gene. For the CDR3, the DNA is TGTGCCAGCAGTCCCTCCGGGACAGGAGGTAACACCATATATTTT. Amino acids: CASSPSGTGGNTIYF.

This clone was observed a handful of times. This chain connects TRBV6-5 to TRBJ2-1, with TRBD2 as a possible D gene (5 bases). Trimming left V 8 bases short and J 5 bases short, with 13 bases between. The CDR3 length is 13 residues. Germline loops: CDR1 MNHEY, CDR2 SVGAGI. This CDR3 is CASRFGGNNEQFF. In DNA, the CDR3 is TGTGCCAGCCGCTTCGGAGGTAACAATGAGCAGTTCTTC.

This clone was counted a few times. The chain has TRBV6-1 and TRBJ1-5, with D perhaps matching TRBD1 (6 bases). CDR1 and CDR2 from the germline V gene are MNHNS and SASEGT. The germline V and J ends were trimmed by 2 bases and 6 bases, with 11 bases remaining between them. This CDR3 comprises 14 residues. CDR3 residues: CASSETGSPQPQHF. The CDR3 nucleotides are TGTGCCAGCAGTGAAACAGGGAGTCCTCAGCCCCAGCATTTT.

This clone occurred a few times. The rearrangement links TRBV5-1 to TRBJ2-5; D perhaps matches TRBD2 (6 bases). Germline loops: CDR1 SGHRS, CDR2 YFSETQ. Deletions cut 4 bases from V and 5 bases from J, with 15 bases between. The CDR3 length is 14 residues. DNA of the CDR3: TGCGCCAGCAGCACTTCAGCGGGTGAGGAGACCCAGTACTTC. Translated, it gives CASSTSAGEETQYF.

V gene TRBV7-2 combines with J gene TRBJ1-5; the D gene is possibly TRBD1 (5 bases). The CDR3 is 15 residues long. Germline values: CDR1 SGHTA, CDR2 FQGNSA. Trimming stripped 4 bases from V and 8 bases from J, with 18 bases between. CDR3: CASSSGGGITEPQHF. The CDR3 DNA reads TGTGCCAGCAGCTCCGGGGGGGGGATAACGGAGCCCCAGCATTTT.

Note on this clone: A junction boundary mismatches the germline segment, possibly from a read error. This chain uses TRBV7-9 with TRBJ2-7; no reliable D call. Germline V gene sequence: CDR1 SEHNR, CDR2 FQNEAQ (reference sequence). CDR3 size: 12 residues. As DNA, the CDR3 is TGTTCCAGCAGCTCTGACTTCTACGAGCAGTACTTC. Translating gives CSSSSDFYEQYF.

CDR3 amino acids: CASSQVLGRANSPLHF. Written as DNA, the CDR3 is TGCGCCAGCAGCCAAGTTCTGGGCAGGGCCAATTCACCCCTCCACTTT. V and J are TRBV4-3 and TRBJ1-6; tentatively, D is TRBD1 (5 bases). This CDR3 is 16 amino acids long. The germline V gene encodes CDR1 LGHNA and CDR2 YSLEER. Trimming shortened V by 1 base and J by 7 bases, and 14 bases separated the two germline ends.

The chain combines TRBV2 with TRBJ2-1, with 9 bases identical to TRBD2. The CDR3 has 17 residues. J gave up 2 bases and V 5 bases, and 10 bases lay outside the gene matches. CDR1 and CDR2 from the germline V gene are SNHLY and FYNNEI. The CDR3 here is CASSTELAGVTYNEQFF. CDR3 bases: TGTGCCAGCAGTACAGAATTAGCGGGAGTAACCTACAATGAGCAGTTCTTC.